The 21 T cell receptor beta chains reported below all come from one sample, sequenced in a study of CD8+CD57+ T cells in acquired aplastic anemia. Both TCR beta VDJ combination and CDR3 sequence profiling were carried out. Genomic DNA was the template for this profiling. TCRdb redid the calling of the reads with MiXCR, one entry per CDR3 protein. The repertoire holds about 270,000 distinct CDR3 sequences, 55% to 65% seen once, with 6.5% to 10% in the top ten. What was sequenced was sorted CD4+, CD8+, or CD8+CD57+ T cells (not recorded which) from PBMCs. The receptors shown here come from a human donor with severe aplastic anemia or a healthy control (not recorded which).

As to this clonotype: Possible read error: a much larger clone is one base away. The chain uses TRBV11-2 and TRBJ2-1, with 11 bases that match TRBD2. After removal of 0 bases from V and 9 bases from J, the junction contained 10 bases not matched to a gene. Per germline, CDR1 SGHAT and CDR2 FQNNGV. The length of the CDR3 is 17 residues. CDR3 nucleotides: TGTGCCAGCAGCTTAGAACTTTTAGCGGGGGGGCCGGGTGAGCAGTTCTTC. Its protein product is CASSLELLAGGPGEQFF.

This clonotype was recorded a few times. The CDR3, as DNA: TGTGCCAGCAGAAATACGGGACAGGCTGGGCCTCGCTCCTACGAGCAGTACTTC. Translated, it gives CASRNTGQAGPRSYEQYF. V is TRBV6-6 and J is TRBJ2-7; 8 nucleotides agree with TRBD1. Germline-derived CDR1 and CDR2 are MNHNY and SVGAGI (reference sequence). V shed 6 bases, J shed 0 bases, and the junction held 16 bases outside the gene matches. The CDR3 consists of 18 residues.

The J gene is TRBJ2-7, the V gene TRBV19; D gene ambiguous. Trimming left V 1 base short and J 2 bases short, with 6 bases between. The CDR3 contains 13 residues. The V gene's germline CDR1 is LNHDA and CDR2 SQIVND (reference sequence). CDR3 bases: TGTGCCAGTAGTATAGTAGGAGCCTACGAGCAGTACTTC. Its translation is CASSIVGAYEQYF.

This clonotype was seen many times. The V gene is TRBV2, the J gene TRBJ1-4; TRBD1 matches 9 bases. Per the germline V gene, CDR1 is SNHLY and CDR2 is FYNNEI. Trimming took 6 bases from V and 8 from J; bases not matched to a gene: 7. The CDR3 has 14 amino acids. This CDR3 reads CASREQGASEKLFF. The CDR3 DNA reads TGTGCCAGCAGGGAACAGGGGGCATCGGAAAAACTGTTTTTT.

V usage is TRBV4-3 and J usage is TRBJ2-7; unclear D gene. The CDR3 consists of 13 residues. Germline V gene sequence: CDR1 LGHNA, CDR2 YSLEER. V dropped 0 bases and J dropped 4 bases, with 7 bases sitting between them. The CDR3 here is CASSQDLYYEQYF. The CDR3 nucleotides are TGCGCCAGCAGCCAAGATCTTTATTACGAGCAGTACTTC.

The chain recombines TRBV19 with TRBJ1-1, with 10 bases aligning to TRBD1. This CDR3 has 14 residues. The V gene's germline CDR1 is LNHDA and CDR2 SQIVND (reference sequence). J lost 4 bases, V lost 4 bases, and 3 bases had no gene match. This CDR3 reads CASSKDRGGTEAFF. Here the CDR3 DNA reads TGTGCCAGTAGTAAGGACAGGGGGGGCACTGAAGCTTTCTTT.

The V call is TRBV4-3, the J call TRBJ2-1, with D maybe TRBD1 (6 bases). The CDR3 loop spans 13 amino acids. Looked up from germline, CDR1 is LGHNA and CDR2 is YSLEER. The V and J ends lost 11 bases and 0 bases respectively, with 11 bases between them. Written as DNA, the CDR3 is TGCGCCTCGGAAGGGGGCTCCTACAATGAGCAGTTCTTC. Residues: CASEGGSYNEQFF.

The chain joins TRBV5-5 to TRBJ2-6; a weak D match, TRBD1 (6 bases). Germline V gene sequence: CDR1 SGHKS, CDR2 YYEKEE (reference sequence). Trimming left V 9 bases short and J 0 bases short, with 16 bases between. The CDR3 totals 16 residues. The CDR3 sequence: CATSTGVSSGANVLTF. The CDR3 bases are TGTGCCACATCGACAGGTGTATCCTCTGGGGCCAACGTCCTGACTTTC. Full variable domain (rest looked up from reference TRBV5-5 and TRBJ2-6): DAGVTQSPTHLIKTRGQQVTLRCSPISGHKSVSWYQQVLGQGPQFIFQYYEKEERGRGNFPDRFSARQFPNYSSELNVNALLLGDSALYLCATSTGVSSGANVLTFGAGSRLTVL.

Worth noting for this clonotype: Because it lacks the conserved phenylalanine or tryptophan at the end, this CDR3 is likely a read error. Here the CDR3 reads CASSLGQKTYEQYL. The CDR3 DNA reads TGCGCCAGCAGCTTGGGACAGAAGACCTACGAGCAGTACCTC. The rearrangement uses TRBV5-1 and TRBJ2-7, with D perhaps TRBD1 (5 bases). The germline V gene encodes CDR1 SGHRS and CDR2 YFSETQ. The CDR3 contains 14 residues. The V end lost 0 bases, the J end lost 2 bases, and 9 bases lay between the germline ends.

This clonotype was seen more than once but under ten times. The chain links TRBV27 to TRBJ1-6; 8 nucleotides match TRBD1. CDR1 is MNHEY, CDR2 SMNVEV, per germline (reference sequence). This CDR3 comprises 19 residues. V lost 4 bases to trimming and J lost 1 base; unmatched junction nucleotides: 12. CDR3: CASSSGPAGGGSYNSPLHF. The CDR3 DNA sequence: TGTGCCAGCAGTTCAGGACCCGCAGGGGGCGGGTCCTATAATTCACCCCTCCACTTT.

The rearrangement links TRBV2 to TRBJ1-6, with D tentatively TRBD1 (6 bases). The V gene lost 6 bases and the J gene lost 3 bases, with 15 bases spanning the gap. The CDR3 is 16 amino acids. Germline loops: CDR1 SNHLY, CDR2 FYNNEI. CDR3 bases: TGTGCCAGCAGGGACAGCCCGACCTTCTATAATTCACCCCTCCACTTT. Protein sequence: CASRDSPTFYNSPLHF.

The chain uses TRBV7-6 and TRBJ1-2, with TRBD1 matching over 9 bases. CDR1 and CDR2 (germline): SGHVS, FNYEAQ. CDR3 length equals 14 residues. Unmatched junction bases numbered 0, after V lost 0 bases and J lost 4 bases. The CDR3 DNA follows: TGTGCCAGCAGCTTAGCGACAGGGGGCTATGGCTACACCTTC. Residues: CASSLATGGYGYTF.

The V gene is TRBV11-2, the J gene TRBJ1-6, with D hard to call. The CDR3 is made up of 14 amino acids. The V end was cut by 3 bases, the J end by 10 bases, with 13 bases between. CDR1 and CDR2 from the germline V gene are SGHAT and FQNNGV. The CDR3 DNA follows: TGTGCCAGCAGCTTTGAACCAGGACTATCACCCCTCCACTTT. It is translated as CASSFEPGLSPLHF.

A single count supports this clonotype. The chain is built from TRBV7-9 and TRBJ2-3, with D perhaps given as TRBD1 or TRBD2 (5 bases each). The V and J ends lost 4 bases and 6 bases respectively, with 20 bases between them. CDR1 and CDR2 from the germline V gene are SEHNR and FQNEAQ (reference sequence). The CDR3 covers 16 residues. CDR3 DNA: TGTGCCAGCAGCTCCCGGGACCCACCGTCGATTGATACGCAGTATTTT. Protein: CASSSRDPPSIDTQYF.

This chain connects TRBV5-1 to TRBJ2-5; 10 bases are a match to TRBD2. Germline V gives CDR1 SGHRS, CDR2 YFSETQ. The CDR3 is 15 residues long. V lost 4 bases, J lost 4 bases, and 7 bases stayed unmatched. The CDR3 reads CASSQSGGDTETQYF. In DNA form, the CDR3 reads TGCGCCAGCAGCCAAAGCGGGGGGGATACAGAGACCCAGTACTTC.

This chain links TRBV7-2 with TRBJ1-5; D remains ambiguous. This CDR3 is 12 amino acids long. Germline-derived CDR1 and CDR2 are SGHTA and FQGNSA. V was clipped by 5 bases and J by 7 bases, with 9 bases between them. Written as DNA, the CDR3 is TGTGCCAGCAGCGCAACGGGACAGCCCCAGCATTTT. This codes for CASSATGQPQHF.

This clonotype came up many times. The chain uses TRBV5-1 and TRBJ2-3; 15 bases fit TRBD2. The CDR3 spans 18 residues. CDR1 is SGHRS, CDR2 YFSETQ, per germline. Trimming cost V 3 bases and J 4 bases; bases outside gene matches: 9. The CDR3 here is CASSSGLAGGPMADTQYF. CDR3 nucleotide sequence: TGCGCCAGCAGCTCCGGACTAGCGGGGGGGCCTATGGCAGATACGCAGTATTTT.

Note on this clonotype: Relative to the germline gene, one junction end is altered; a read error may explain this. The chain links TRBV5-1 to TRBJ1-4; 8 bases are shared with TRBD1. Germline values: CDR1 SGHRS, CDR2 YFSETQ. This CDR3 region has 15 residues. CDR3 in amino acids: CASSLEGQENGRLIF. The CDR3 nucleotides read TGCGCCAGCAGCTTGGAGGGACAGGAGAATGGGAGACTGATTTTT.

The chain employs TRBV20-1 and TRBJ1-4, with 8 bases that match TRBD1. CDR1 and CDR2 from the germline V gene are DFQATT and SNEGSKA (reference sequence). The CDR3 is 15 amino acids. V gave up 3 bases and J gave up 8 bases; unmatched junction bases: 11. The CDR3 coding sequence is TGCAGTGCTAGCGAGGGAGGCAGGGGGCAAGAAAAACTGTTTTTT. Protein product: CSASEGGRGQEKLFF.

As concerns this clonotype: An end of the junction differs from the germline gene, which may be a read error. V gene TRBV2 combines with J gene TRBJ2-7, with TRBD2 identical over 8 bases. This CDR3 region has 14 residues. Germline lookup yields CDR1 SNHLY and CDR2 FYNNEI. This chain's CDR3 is CASRVAGSTYVQYF. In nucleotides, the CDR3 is TGTGCCAGCAGGGTAGCGGGGAGCACCTACGTGCAGTACTTC. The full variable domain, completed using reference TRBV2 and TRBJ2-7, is EPEVTQTPSHQVTQMGQEVILRCVPISNHLYFYWYRQILGQKVEFLVSFYNNEISEKSEIFDDQFSVERPDGSNFTLKIRSTKLEDSAMYFCASRVAGSTYVQYFGPGTRLTVT.

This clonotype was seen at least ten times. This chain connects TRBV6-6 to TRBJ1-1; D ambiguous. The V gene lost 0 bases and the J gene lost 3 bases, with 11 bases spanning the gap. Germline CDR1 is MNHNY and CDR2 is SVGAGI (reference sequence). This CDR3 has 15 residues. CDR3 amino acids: CASSYSADRDTEAFF. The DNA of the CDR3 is TGTGCCAGCAGTTACTCGGCTGACCGAGACACTGAAGCTTTCTTT.